Shown below are 32 T cell receptor beta chains from a single sample sequenced in a study of OX40 agonist ivuxolimab in advanced cancers. Clones were sequenced by immunoSEQ multiplex PCR, and TCRdb holds only the in-frame ones, with some missing. The data show some 97,000 clones, about nine tenths seen once. The sequencing used CD4+ or CD8+ T cells sorted from blood, collected in a trial of the OX40 agonist ivuxolimab. These TCRs come from an adult with an advanced solid tumor such as melanoma, head and neck, liver or kidney cancer.

The chain has TRBV10-3 and TRBJ1-1, with D perhaps TRBD1 (5 bases). Germline loops: CDR1 ENHRY, CDR2 SYGVKD. The CDR3 extends over 11 amino acids. Trimming pared 4 bases from V and 6 bases from J, leaving 6 bases between. The CDR3 bases are TGTGCCATCAGTGGGGGGGCTGAAGCTTTCTTT. It is translated as CAISGGAEAFF.

The chain links TRBV4-3 to TRBJ2-7, with D perhaps TRBD1 (6 bases). The germline CDR1 and CDR2 sequences are LGHNA and YSLEER. With 4 bases removed from V and 2 bases from J, the gap between germline ends came to 24 bases. The CDR3 contains 18 residues. The CDR3 DNA sequence: TGCGCCAGCAGCCCTCAGACTCAGGGGCCCCTCGTGACCTACGAGCAGTACTTC. Its protein is CASSPQTQGPLVTYEQYF.

V usage is TRBV28 and J usage is TRBJ2-2, with 7 bases lining up with TRBD2. The CDR3 has 15 amino acids. Germline CDR1 MDHEN, CDR2 SYDVKM. V was clipped by 7 bases and J by 1 base; unmatched bases: 6. The CDR3 loop reads CASNPTGGNTGELFF. The CDR3 DNA is TGTGCCAGCAACCCCACGGGGGGGAACACCGGGGAGCTGTTTTTT. The entire variable domain, with the rest obtained from reference TRBV28 and TRBJ2-2, is as follows: DVKVTQSSRYLVKRTGEKVFLECVQDMDHENMFWYRQDPGLGLRLIYFSYDVKMKEKGDIPEGYSVSREKKERFSLILESASTNQTSMYLCASNPTGGNTGELFFGEGSRLTVL.

The chain recombines TRBV7-9 with TRBJ2-1; perhaps TRBD2 as D (6 bases). This CDR3 has 16 amino acids. CDR1 SEHNR and CDR2 FQNEAQ come from the germline V gene (reference sequence). V gave up 6 bases and J gave up 3 bases, with 18 bases separating them. The CDR3: CASSSGTPSRYNEQFF. The CDR3 coding sequence is TGTGCCAGCAGTTCGGGGACTCCCTCTCGCTACAATGAGCAGTTCTTC.

The chain joins TRBV30 to TRBJ2-7, with a weak D call TRBD2 (6 bases). The CDR3 loop spans 12 amino acids. CDR1 is GTSNPN, CDR2 SVGIG, per germline (reference sequence). V gave up 0 bases and J gave up 10 bases, with 13 bases separating them. The CDR3: CAWSVRSSEQYF. The CDR3 DNA is TGTGCCTGGAGTGTACGGTCTAGCGAACAGTACTTC.

This clone appeared a single time. The V and J genes are TRBV7-9 and TRBJ2-7; TRBD1 or TRBD2 may be the D gene (6 bases each). V lost 5 bases and J 6 bases, leaving 20 bases between the germline ends. This CDR3 spans 15 amino acids. CDR1 is SEHNR, CDR2 FQNEAQ, per germline (reference sequence). The CDR3 nucleotides read TGTGCCAGCAGCCCTATGGGGGGCATATCTGGCGAGCAGTACTTC. Translated, it gives CASSPMGGISGEQYF.

The J gene is TRBJ2-3, the V gene TRBV5-1, with TRBD2 matching over 13 bases. With 5 bases clipped from V and 1 base from J, the junction kept 4 bases outside the gene matches. Germline V lookup: CDR1 SGHRS, CDR2 YFSETQ. The CDR3 is 16 residues long. The CDR3: CASSWTSGGGTDTQYF. CDR3 nucleotides: TGCGCCAGCAGTTGGACTAGCGGGGGTGGCACAGATACGCAGTATTTT.

V is TRBV12-5 and J is TRBJ2-3; D not resolved. Germline V CDR1 and CDR2: LGHNT, FRNRAP. V shed 1 base and J shed 3 bases, with 11 bases lying between them. CDR3 length: 15 residues. In DNA, the CDR3 is TGTGCTAGTGGTTTGGGCGGCGCGGCGACAGATACGCAGTATTTT. Translation gives CASGLGGAATDTQYF.

V is TRBV4-1 and J is TRBJ1-2, with D unclear. The ends were cut back, 1 base at V and 4 bases at J, with 7 bases in the middle. Germline loops: CDR1 MGHRA, CDR2 YSYEKL. The CDR3 runs to 13 residues. CDR3 bases: TGCGCCAGCAGCCAAGTTCCGAGCTATGGCTACACCTTC. This translates into CASSQVPSYGYTF.

There are a few counts of this clone. The rearrangement links TRBV2 to TRBJ2-7; D unresolved. V was cut by 5 bases and J by 3 bases, with 5 bases left in between. Germline V gene lookup returns CDR1 SNHLY and CDR2 FYNNEI. The CDR3 sequence is 11 residues long. The CDR3 protein is CASSSVYEQYF. CDR3 bases: TGTGCCAGCAGTTCAGTCTACGAGCAGTACTTC. Supplemented by reference TRBV2 and TRBJ2-7, the full variable domain reads EPEVTQTPSHQVTQMGQEVILRCVPISNHLYFYWYRQILGQKVEFLVSFYNNEISEKSEIFDDQFSVERPDGSNFTLKIRSTKLEDSAMYFCASSSVYEQYFGPGTRLTVT.

This clone was detected only once. V is TRBV18 and J is TRBJ2-7; 11 bases align to TRBD2. Germline CDR1 reads KGHSH; CDR2 reads LQKENI. The CDR3 contains 16 residues. Germline trimming cut 6 bases from V and 1 base from J; bases unmatched to any gene: 8. The CDR3 DNA sequence: TGTGCCAGCTCTCCCCCGGGACTAGCGGAGTCCTACGAGCAGTACTTC. As protein: CASSPPGLAESYEQYF.

V is TRBV15 and J is TRBJ1-3; no clear D. The CDR3 has 14 residues. Trimming removed 0 bases at V and 0 bases at J, with 3 bases between. Germline CDR1 reads LNHNV; CDR2 reads YYDKDF (reference sequence). This CDR3 is CATSRDSSGNTIYF. The CDR3 DNA sequence: TGTGCCACCAGCAGAGACAGCTCTGGAAACACCATATATTTT.

J is TRBJ2-3 and V is TRBV6-4; D remains ambiguous. Germline-derived CDR1 and CDR2 are MRHNA and SNTAGT. This CDR3 region has 11 residues. Trimming took 5 bases from V and 6 from J, leaving 6 bases between them. The chain's CDR3 is CASSLWDTQYF. CDR3 in DNA: TGTGCCAGCAGTCTCTGGGATACGCAGTATTTT.

The rearrangement joins TRBV5-1 to TRBJ1-1, with a possible D match to TRBD1 (5 bases). Trimming took 0 bases from V and 4 from J, leaving 10 bases between them. The CDR3 covers 14 residues. Germline V gene sequence: CDR1 SGHRS, CDR2 YFSETQ. The CDR3 DNA follows: TGCGCCAGCAGCTTGGGCGAGGGGAGCACTGAAGCTTTCTTT. Its translation is CASSLGEGSTEAFF. The complete variable domain, with remaining parts taken from reference TRBV5-1 and TRBJ1-1, reads KAGVTQTPRYLIKTRGQQVTLSCSPISGHRSVSWYQQTPGQGLQFLFEYFSETQRNKGNFPGRFSGRQFSNSRSEMNVSTLELGDSALYLCASSLGEGSTEAFFGQGTRLTVV.

V usage is TRBV18 and J usage is TRBJ2-7, with 7 bases identical to TRBD1. The V and J ends lost 4 bases and 0 bases, in that order; junction bases with no gene match: 3. CDR1 and CDR2 (germline): KGHSH, LQKENI. This CDR3 comprises 14 residues. In DNA, the CDR3 is TGTGCCAGCTCACGGGACAGAAGCTCCTACGAGCAGTACTTC. Its translation: CASSRDRSSYEQYF.

The V gene is TRBV5-1, the J gene TRBJ2-1, with 11 bases identical to TRBD2. Germline CDR1 reads SGHRS; CDR2 reads YFSETQ. Trimming cost V 4 bases and J 10 bases; bases outside gene matches: 13. The CDR3 is made up of 16 amino acids. CDR3 sequence (DNA): TGCGCCAGCAGCCTTGGAGGGACTAGCGGAAGGAACGAGCAGTTCTTC. It translates to CASSLGGTSGRNEQFF.

V gene TRBV4-1 combines with J gene TRBJ1-4; 8 nucleotides line up with TRBD1. The CDR3 is 14 residues long. Germline loops: CDR1 MGHRA, CDR2 YSYEKL. Trimming took 8 bases from V and 7 from J; bases not matched to a gene: 9. CDR3 sequence reads: CASGQQGGREKLFF. The CDR3 DNA follows: TGCGCCAGCGGTCAACAGGGGGGTCGTGAAAAACTGTTTTTT.

The J gene is TRBJ2-1, the V gene TRBV15; D not certain. The CDR3 consists of 14 residues. CDR1 and CDR2 (germline): LNHNV, YYDKDF (reference sequence). The V gene lost 0 bases and the J gene lost 1 base, with 4 bases spanning the gap. The CDR3 reads CATSREVSYNEQFF. The CDR3 nucleotides are TGTGCCACCAGCAGAGAGGTTTCCTACAATGAGCAGTTCTTC.

The chain links TRBV25-1 to TRBJ1-4; 8 bases line up with TRBD1. Germline CDR1 is MGHDK and CDR2 is SYGVNS. J gave up 6 bases and V 4 bases, and 7 bases lay outside the gene matches. This CDR3 is 15 amino acids long. CDR3 protein: CASSGAGTGHEKLFF. For the CDR3, the DNA is TGTGCCAGCAGTGGCGCCGGGACAGGTCATGAAAAACTGTTTTTT. Full variable domain (remainder filled in from reference TRBV25-1 and TRBJ1-4): EADIYQTPRYLVIGTGKKITLECSQTMGHDKMYWYQQDPGMELHLIHYSYGVNSTEKGDLSSESTVSRIRTEHFPLTLESARPSHTSQYLCASSGAGTGHEKLFFGSGTQLSVL.

The V gene is TRBV10-2, the J gene TRBJ2-3; TRBD2 agrees at 7 bases. The CDR3 has 15 amino acids. After removal of 6 bases from V and 1 base from J, the junction contained 7 bases not matched to a gene. The germline V gene has CDR1 WSHSY and CDR2 SAAADI. The CDR3 is CASSRELAGTDTQYF. The CDR3 bases are TGCGCCAGCAGCCGCGAGCTAGCGGGCACAGATACGCAGTATTTT.

The CDR3 nucleotides read TGTGCCAGTAGAGGCGGAAACCAAGAGACCCAGTACTTC. It yields the protein CASRGGNQETQYF. The J gene is TRBJ2-5, the V gene TRBV19; D unclear. Between the trimmed V and J ends, which lost 6 bases and 0 bases, there was a span of 8 bases. Germline V gene sequence: CDR1 LNHDA, CDR2 SQIVND (reference sequence). The CDR3 loop spans 13 amino acids.

The chain combines TRBV6-6 with TRBJ2-2; perhaps TRBD2 as D (7 bases). The CDR3 covers 15 residues. From germline, CDR1 is MNHNY and CDR2 SVGAGI (reference sequence). V shed 7 bases and J shed 4 bases, with 16 bases lying between them. This chain's CDR3 is CASNFGGPATGELFF. In nucleotides, the CDR3 is TGTGCCAGCAATTTCGGGGGGCCTGCCACCGGGGAGCTGTTTTTT.

This rearrangement joins TRBV9 to TRBJ2-1; TRBD2 aligns across 14 bases. V lost 0 bases and J lost 5; bases outside the gene matches: 10. Per the germline V gene, CDR1 is SGDLS and CDR2 is YYNGEE. The CDR3 contains 19 residues. The CDR3 DNA reads as TGTGCCAGCAGCGTAGGGACTAGCGGGAGGAGGAAGCTAAACAATGAGCAGTTCTTC. As protein: CASSVGTSGRRKLNNEQFF.

CDR3 residues: CSVERGGTDTQYF. CDR3 nucleotide sequence: TGCAGCGTTGAAAGGGGGGGCACAGATACGCAGTATTTT. J is TRBJ2-3 and V is TRBV29-1; D is possibly TRBD1 or TRBD2 (6 bases each). The germline V gene encodes CDR1 SQVTM and CDR2 ANQGSEA. Trimming left V 2 bases short and J 1 base short, with 7 bases between. The CDR3 extends over 13 amino acids.

The rearrangement links TRBV7-6 to TRBJ2-1, with D maybe TRBD2 (5 bases). V was clipped by 3 bases and J by 5 bases, with 14 bases between them. There are 15 residues in the CDR3. The germline V gene has CDR1 SGHVS and CDR2 FNYEAQ. Here the CDR3 reads CASSFGLILNNEQFF. CDR3 nucleotide sequence: TGTGCCAGCAGCTTCGGACTCATCCTTAACAATGAGCAGTTCTTC.

This chain joins TRBV7-3 and TRBJ2-1, with a possible D match to TRBD2 (6 bases). The CDR3 is 13 amino acids. Looked up from germline, CDR1 is SGHTA and CDR2 is FQGTGA. V dropped 1 base and J dropped 10 bases, with 11 bases sitting between them. The CDR3 region has the DNA TGTGCCAGCAGCTTAAACGAGGGAGGAGAGCAGTTCTTC. Amino acid sequence: CASSLNEGGEQFF. Filled out from reference TRBV7-3 and TRBJ2-1, the complete variable domain reads GAGVSQTPSNKVTEKGKYVELRCDPISGHTALYWYRQSLGQGPEFLIYFQGTGAADDSGLPNDRFFAVRPEGSVSTLKIQRTERGDSAVYLCASSLNEGGEQFFGPGTRLTVL.

The chain employs TRBV7-2 and TRBJ2-7; D is undetermined. CDR1 SGHTA and CDR2 FQGNSA come from the germline V gene. The CDR3 spans 13 residues. Trimming cost V 1 base and J 4 bases, with 8 bases left between them. CDR3 DNA: TGTGCCAGCAGCTTAGACCCCCTTTACGAGCAGTACTTC. It translates to CASSLDPLYEQYF.

The chain combines TRBV5-1 with TRBJ2-3, with D perhaps matching TRBD2 (5 bases). This CDR3 comprises 15 residues. V was clipped by 4 bases and J by 4 bases, with 16 bases between them. From germline, CDR1 is SGHRS and CDR2 YFSETQ. CDR3 amino acids: CASSPGGLGADTQYF. Here the CDR3 DNA reads TGCGCCAGCAGCCCCGGCGGGTTGGGCGCAGATACGCAGTATTTT.

The rearrangement links TRBV6-1 to TRBJ1-4, with D possibly being TRBD1 (6 bases). Germline-derived CDR1 and CDR2 are MNHNS and SASEGT. This CDR3 is built from 13 residues. Trimming removed 3 bases from V and 8 bases from J, with 10 bases in between. DNA of the CDR3: TGTGCCAGCAGTGACGGGGGCGTCGAAAAACTGTTTTTT. Translation gives CASSDGGVEKLFF.

The gene calls are TRBV28 and TRBJ1-2; 7 bases match TRBD1. After removal of 4 bases from V and 4 bases from J, the junction contained 3 bases not matched to a gene. This CDR3 is built from 13 residues. Germline CDR1 and CDR2: MDHEN and SYDVKM. CDR3 region: CASSSGQTYGYTF. The CDR3 DNA is TGTGCCAGCAGTTCGGGACAGACCTATGGCTACACCTTC.

The chain couples TRBV29-1 to TRBJ2-1, with TRBD2 matching over 12 bases. Germline CDR1 and CDR2: SQVTM and ANQGSEA. After removal of 7 bases from V and 4 bases from J, the junction contained 8 bases not matched to a gene. CDR3 length equals 15 residues. This CDR3 reads CSATRLAGDYNEQFF. The CDR3 DNA follows: TGCAGCGCAACCCGACTAGCGGGAGATTACAATGAGCAGTTCTTC.

In DNA form, the CDR3 reads TGTGCCAGTAGCCCGGGCGGCGTCGCCGGGGAGCTGTTTTTT. Translating it yields CASSPGGVAGELFF. The V gene is TRBV19, the J gene TRBJ2-2; no clear D. The CDR3 totals 14 residues. The germline V gene has CDR1 LNHDA and CDR2 SQIVND (reference sequence). V shed 6 bases and J shed 6 bases, with 14 bases lying between them.